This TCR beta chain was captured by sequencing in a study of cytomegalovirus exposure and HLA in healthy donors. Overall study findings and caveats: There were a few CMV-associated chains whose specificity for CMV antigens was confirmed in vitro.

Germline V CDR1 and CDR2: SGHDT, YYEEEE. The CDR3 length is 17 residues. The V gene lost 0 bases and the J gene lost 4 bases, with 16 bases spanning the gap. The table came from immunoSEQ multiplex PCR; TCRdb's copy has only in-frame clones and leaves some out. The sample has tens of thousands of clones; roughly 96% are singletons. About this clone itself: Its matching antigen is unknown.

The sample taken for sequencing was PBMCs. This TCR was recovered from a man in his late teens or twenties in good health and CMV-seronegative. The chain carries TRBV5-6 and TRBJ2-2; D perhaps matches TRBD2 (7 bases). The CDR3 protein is CASSLVAGALGTGELFF. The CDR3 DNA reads TGTGCCAGCAGCTTGGTGGCGGGGGCACTTGGCACCGGGGAGCTGTTTTTT.